The T cell receptor beta chain under discussion was sequenced for a study of OX40 agonist ivuxolimab in advanced cancers. Between the trimmed V and J ends, which lost 0 bases and 2 bases, there was a span of 8 bases. The CDR3 loop spans 15 amino acids. Germline V gene lookup returns CDR1 MGHRA and CDR2 YSYEKL. Turning to this clone: The antigen remains unidentified.

Study conclusions and caveats: The average count of expanded clones was higher among CD8+ T cells than among CD4+. Normalized T-cell clonal expansion was also low in some nonresponders. Dosing at 0.1 to 3.0 mg/kg was accompanied by clonal expansion of CD4+ and CD8+ blood T cells by week 6.

Prior autoimmune disease or systemic immunosuppression barred patients. The protocol was immunoSEQ multiplex PCR, while the TCRdb copy is restricted to in-frame clones and leaves out a portion. Of about 61,000 clones listed, approximately 90% are singletons. The receptor comes from an adult with an advanced solid tumor such as melanoma, head and neck, liver or kidney cancer. V is TRBV4-1 and J is TRBJ1-3, with D perhaps matching TRBD1 (5 bases). Sequences were derived from CD4+ or CD8+ T cells sorted from blood, sampled in a trial of the OX40 agonist ivuxolimab. The chain's CDR3 is CASSQEPGTGNTIYF. The CDR3 DNA is TGCGCCAGCAGCCAAGAACCAGGGACTGGAAACACCATATATTTT.